This is a list of T cell receptor beta chains from one sample in a study of cytomegalovirus exposure and HLA in healthy donors. Clones were read by immunoSEQ multiplex PCR, and TCRdb kept only the in-frame ones, dropping some. The table includes roughly 100,000 clones, roughly 79% detected once. The specimen sequenced was PBMCs. The origin of the receptors is a man between 35 and 55 years old in good health and CMV-seronegative. Both conserved end residues are part of each CDR3. D genes are given only for firm matches. Size is omitted from some rows. Given values are once, few, many or a class for expanded clones.

v_call: TRBV7-8; clone_size: once; j_call: TRBJ1-2; d_call: NA; cdr3_aa: CASSLGMVGVQGYTF; cdr3_nt: TGTGCCAGCAGCTTAGGGATGGTAGGGGTCCAGGGCTACACCTTC
v_call: TRBV2; clone_size: once; j_call: TRBJ2-4; d_call: TRBD1; cdr3_aa: CASSPDRVVAKNIQYF; cdr3_nt: TGTGCCAGCAGTCCCGACAGGGTCGTAGCCAAAAACATTCAGTACTTC
v_call: TRBV4-3; clone_size: NA; j_call: TRBJ2-1; d_call: TRBD2; cdr3_aa: CASSQGSSGGSSYNEQFF; cdr3_nt: TGCGCCAGCAGCCAAGGGAGTAGCGGGGGAAGCTCCTACAATGAGCAGTTCTTC
v_call: TRBV10-3; clone_size: NA; j_call: TRBJ1-1; d_call: NA; cdr3_aa: CASGQSLSGTEAFF; cdr3_nt: TGTGCCTCCGGACAGAGCCTCTCGGGCACTGAAGCTTTCTTT
v_call: TRBV6-1; clone_size: once; j_call: TRBJ1-2; d_call: NA; cdr3_aa: CASSVLYRGTGNYDYTF; cdr3_nt: TGTGCCAGCAGTGTTCTATATCGCGGCACAGGGAACTATGACTACACCTTC
v_call: TRBV6-5; clone_size: once; j_call: TRBJ1-1; d_call: TRBD1; cdr3_aa: CASTRLGQGASEAFF; cdr3_nt: TGTGCCAGCACCCGACTTGGACAGGGGGCCTCTGAAGCTTTCTTT
v_call: TRBV19; clone_size: once; j_call: TRBJ1-6; d_call: NA; cdr3_aa: CASSGGLLNSPLHF; cdr3_nt: TGTGCCAGTAGTGGGGGACTGTTGAATTCACCCCTCCACTTT
v_call: TRBV9; clone_size: NA; j_call: TRBJ1-1; d_call: NA; cdr3_aa: CASSVVAGNTEAFF; cdr3_nt: TGTGCCAGCAGCGTAGTGGCGGGGAACACTGAAGCTTTCTTT
v_call: TRBV6-5; clone_size: NA; j_call: TRBJ2-5; d_call: TRBD2; cdr3_aa: CASSIAGTSGETQYF; cdr3_nt: TGTGCCAGCAGCATAGCGGGGACCTCGGGGGAGACCCAGTACTTC
v_call: TRBV10-3; clone_size: NA; j_call: TRBJ1-6; d_call: TRBD1; cdr3_aa: CAISEPTGRLQGSPLHF; cdr3_nt: TGTGCCATCAGTGAGCCGACAGGGCGTCTTCAAGGCTCACCCCTCCACTTT
v_call: TRBV30; clone_size: once; j_call: TRBJ2-7; d_call: TRBD1; cdr3_aa: CAWSRNRGPNYEQYF; cdr3_nt: TGTGCCTGGAGTCGTAACAGGGGACCAAACTACGAGCAGTACTTC
v_call: TRBV28; clone_size: NA; j_call: TRBJ1-2; d_call: NA; cdr3_aa: CASSLQGSRAGYGYTF; cdr3_nt: TGTGCCAGCAGTTTACAGGGGTCTAGGGCAGGGTATGGCTACACCTTC
v_call: TRBV28; clone_size: NA; j_call: TRBJ1-1; d_call: TRBD1; cdr3_aa: CASSPRTGNAFF; cdr3_nt: TGTGCCAGCAGTCCAAGGACAGGGAACGCTTTCTTT
v_call: TRBV5-1; clone_size: NA; j_call: TRBJ2-7; d_call: TRBD1; cdr3_aa: CASSLGGESWEQYF; cdr3_nt: TGCGCCAGCAGCTTAGGGGGCGAAAGTTGGGAGCAGTACTTC
v_call: TRBV18; clone_size: NA; j_call: TRBJ2-7; d_call: NA; cdr3_aa: CASSPGTAYEQYF; cdr3_nt: TGTGCCAGCTCACCCGGGACTGCCTACGAGCAGTACTTC
v_call: TRBV5-4; clone_size: NA; j_call: TRBJ1-2; d_call: NA; cdr3_aa: CASSASGGGYGYTF; cdr3_nt: TGTGCCAGCAGCGCCTCAGGAGGTGGCTATGGCTACACCTTC
v_call: TRBV10-3; clone_size: NA; j_call: TRBJ1-1; d_call: NA; cdr3_aa: CAISEAGTLAGNTEAFF; cdr3_nt: TGTGCCATCAGTGAGGCGGGGACCCTAGCTGGGAACACTGAAGCTTTCTTT
v_call: TRBV5-6; clone_size: NA; j_call: TRBJ1-5; d_call: NA; cdr3_aa: CASSVGRGGQPQHF; cdr3_nt: TGTGCCAGCAGCGTAGGGCGGGGAGGTCAGCCCCAGCATTTT
v_call: TRBV5-1; clone_size: NA; j_call: TRBJ2-7; d_call: TRBD1; cdr3_aa: CASSVGTGGNEQYF; cdr3_nt: TGCGCCAGCAGTGTGGGGACAGGGGGGAACGAGCAGTACTTC
v_call: TRBV30; clone_size: NA; j_call: TRBJ1-1; d_call: NA; cdr3_aa: CGLEGRLGGSTEAFF; cdr3_nt: TGCGGCCTGGAAGGCAGGTTGGGGGGATCCACTGAAGCTTTCTTT
v_call: TRBV5-1; clone_size: NA; j_call: TRBJ1-4; d_call: TRBD1; cdr3_aa: CASSQLQGMDEKLFF; cdr3_nt: TGCGCCAGCAGCCAACTACAGGGGATGGACGAAAAACTGTTTTTT
v_call: TRBV12-2; clone_size: NA; j_call: TRBJ2-7; d_call: NA; cdr3_aa: CASRLALSFNEQYF; cdr3_nt: TGTGCAAGTCGCTTAGCGCTATCTTTCAACGAGCAGTACTTC
v_call: TRBV19; clone_size: NA; j_call: TRBJ1-3; d_call: TRBD1; cdr3_aa: CASSTTGTAAGNTIYF; cdr3_nt: TGTGCCAGTAGTACAACCGGGACAGCAGCTGGAAACACCATATATTTT
v_call: TRBV29-1; clone_size: NA; j_call: TRBJ2-7; d_call: TRBD2; cdr3_aa: CSVELASGGLSSYEQYF; cdr3_nt: TGCAGCGTTGAATTGGCTAGCGGGGGGCTAAGCTCCTACGAGCAGTACTTC
v_call: TRBV6-1; clone_size: NA; j_call: TRBJ2-7; d_call: NA; cdr3_aa: CASSEARTATSYEQYF; cdr3_nt: TGTGCCAGCAGTGAAGCTAGGACAGCCACCTCCTACGAGCAGTACTTC
v_call: TRBV6-5; clone_size: NA; j_call: TRBJ1-1; d_call: NA; cdr3_aa: CASSYSRNTEAFF; cdr3_nt: TGTGCCAGCAGTTACTCCCGGAACACTGAAGCTTTCTTT
v_call: TRBV30; clone_size: NA; j_call: TRBJ2-1; d_call: TRBD1; cdr3_aa: CAWSGTGLYNEQFF; cdr3_nt: TGTGCCTGGAGTGGGACAGGGCTCTACAATGAGCAGTTCTTC
v_call: TRBV2; clone_size: NA; j_call: TRBJ2-5; d_call: NA; cdr3_aa: CASKRVQETQYF; cdr3_nt: TGTGCCAGCAAGCGGGTCCAAGAGACCCAGTACTTC
v_call: TRBV19; clone_size: few; j_call: TRBJ1-5; d_call: TRBD1; cdr3_aa: CASSKQGTSNQPQHF; cdr3_nt: TGTGCCAGTAGTAAACAGGGGACCAGCAATCAGCCCCAGCATTTT
v_call: TRBV5-4; clone_size: NA; j_call: TRBJ1-3; d_call: NA; cdr3_aa: CASSLGLRDTGNTIYF; cdr3_nt: TGTGCCAGCAGCTTGGGACTCAGGGATACTGGAAACACCATATATTTT
v_call: TRBV7-6; clone_size: NA; j_call: TRBJ2-1; d_call: NA; cdr3_aa: CASSATSEEQFF; cdr3_nt: TGTGCCAGCAGCGCCACGAGCGAGGAGCAGTTCTTC
v_call: TRBV7-9; clone_size: once; j_call: TRBJ2-2; d_call: NA; cdr3_aa: CASSPSTDSNTGELFF; cdr3_nt: TGTGCCAGCAGCCCCTCGACAGACTCGAACACCGGGGAGCTGTTTTTT
v_call: TRBV6-1; clone_size: NA; j_call: TRBJ1-2; d_call: NA; cdr3_aa: CASSEVYSGVNYGYTF; cdr3_nt: TGTGCCAGCAGTGAAGTATATTCAGGGGTTAACTATGGCTACACCTTC
v_call: TRBV6-6; clone_size: NA; j_call: TRBJ2-7; d_call: TRBD1; cdr3_aa: CASSSQQGAYEQYF; cdr3_nt: TGTGCCAGCAGTTCTCAACAGGGGGCCTACGAGCAGTACTTC
v_call: TRBV5-4; clone_size: NA; j_call: TRBJ1-1; d_call: NA; cdr3_aa: CASSLAQGPTEAFF; cdr3_nt: TGTGCCAGCAGCTTGGCGCAGGGGCCCACTGAAGCTTTCTTT
v_call: TRBV7-8; clone_size: NA; j_call: TRBJ1-5; d_call: NA; cdr3_aa: CASRAEGLNQPQHF; cdr3_nt: TGTGCCAGCAGGGCCGAGGGCCTTAATCAGCCCCAGCATTTT
v_call: TRBV28; clone_size: NA; j_call: TRBJ2-2; d_call: TRBD1; cdr3_aa: CASSPRTGRSNTGELFF; cdr3_nt: TGTGCCAGCAGTCCCAGGACAGGGCGCTCGAACACCGGGGAGCTGTTTTTT
v_call: TRBV9; clone_size: NA; j_call: TRBJ2-2; d_call: NA; cdr3_aa: CASSPTRNTGELFF; cdr3_nt: TGTGCCAGCAGCCCGACTAGAAACACCGGGGAGCTGTTTTTT
v_call: TRBV28; clone_size: NA; j_call: TRBJ1-5; d_call: TRBD1; cdr3_aa: CASSLTGGYSNQPQHF; cdr3_nt: TGTGCCAGCAGTTTGACAGGGGGCTATAGCAATCAGCCCCAGCATTTT
v_call: TRBV9; clone_size: NA; j_call: TRBJ2-4; d_call: NA; cdr3_aa: CASSVGGGIKNIQYF; cdr3_nt: TGTGCCAGCAGCGTAGGAGGAGGCATCAAAAACATTCAGTACTTC
v_call: TRBV18; clone_size: NA; j_call: TRBJ1-2; d_call: NA; cdr3_aa: CASSLAGEGGYTF; cdr3_nt: TGTGCCAGCTCACTGGCAGGGGAGGGCGGCTACACCTTC
v_call: TRBV11-3; clone_size: NA; j_call: TRBJ2-3; d_call: NA; cdr3_aa: CASSSLAWSSVDTQYF; cdr3_nt: TGTGCCAGCAGCTCCTTAGCTTGGTCTAGCGTAGATACGCAGTATTTT
v_call: TRBV19; clone_size: few; j_call: TRBJ1-4; d_call: NA; cdr3_aa: CASSIDLGGSEKLFF; cdr3_nt: TGTGCCAGTAGTATAGATCTCGGAGGGAGTGAAAAACTGTTTTTT
v_call: TRBV6-1; clone_size: NA; j_call: TRBJ1-2; d_call: TRBD1; cdr3_aa: CASSSGTAAYGYTF; cdr3_nt: TGTGCCAGCAGCTCCGGGACAGCCGCCTATGGCTACACCTTC
v_call: TRBV19; clone_size: NA; j_call: TRBJ1-1; d_call: TRBD1; cdr3_aa: CASRNRGTNTEAFF; cdr3_nt: TGTGCCAGTAGAAACAGGGGGACGAACACTGAAGCTTTCTTC
v_call: TRBV7-3; clone_size: NA; j_call: TRBJ2-3; d_call: TRBD2; cdr3_aa: CASGEAGVTDTQYF; cdr3_nt: TGTGCCAGCGGGGAAGCGGGAGTCACAGATACGCAGTATTTT
v_call: TRBV7-2; clone_size: few; j_call: TRBJ1-1; d_call: TRBD1; cdr3_aa: CASTYSTGISTEAFF; cdr3_nt: TGTGCCAGCACCTACTCGACAGGGATAAGCACTGAAGCTTTCTTT
v_call: TRBV10-3; clone_size: NA; j_call: TRBJ1-4; d_call: NA; cdr3_aa: CAISESRDTEKLFF; cdr3_nt: TGTGCCATCAGTGAGTCGAGGGACACCGAAAAACTGTTTTTT
v_call: TRBV7-9; clone_size: NA; j_call: TRBJ1-4; d_call: NA; cdr3_aa: CASSFTAVGSEKLFF; cdr3_nt: TGTGCCAGCAGCTTTACAGCGGTGGGAAGTGAAAAACTGTTTTTT
v_call: TRBV2; clone_size: NA; j_call: TRBJ2-1; d_call: TRBD2; cdr3_aa: CASSRTSGGYNEQFF; cdr3_nt: TGTGCCAGCAGTCGGACTAGCGGGGGATACAATGAGCAGTTCTTC
v_call: TRBV11-2; clone_size: NA; j_call: TRBJ1-2; d_call: NA; cdr3_aa: CASSLDRGGGYTF; cdr3_nt: TGTGCCAGCAGCTTAGATCGGGGAGGTGGCTACACCTTC
v_call: TRBV29-1; clone_size: once; j_call: TRBJ2-3; d_call: TRBD1; cdr3_aa: CSAGQGGTDTQYF; cdr3_nt: TGCAGCGCCGGACAGGGGGGCACAGATACGCAGTATTTT
v_call: TRBV28; clone_size: NA; j_call: TRBJ2-5; d_call: NA; cdr3_aa: CASSRGYGVQETQYF; cdr3_nt: TGTGCCAGCAGTCGGGGGTATGGGGTTCAAGAGACCCAGTACTTC